This T cell receptor (beta chain) was documented in a study of blood T cells in healthy people across ages. Across the study: Through template switching, about one barcoded beta molecule was captured per two T cells, as measured in model experiments.

Per the germline V gene, CDR1 is SEHNR and CDR2 is FQNEAQ (reference sequence). The CDR3 has 14 residues. The trim removed 4 bases at V and 9 bases at J, leaving 7 bases unmatched. A second PCR of about 7 to 12 cycles used a sample-barcoded 5' primer and a J-beta primer mix. TCRdb redid the calling of the 5' RACE reads with MiXCR, one entry per CDR3 protein. Seen here are about 930,000 distinct CDR3 sequences, 25% to 30% observed once, and the top ten hold 10%. Separately, the same data were catalogued under a study of T cells of mothers and their children.

This receptor was identified in a woman in her 40s in good health. Sequenced sample: blood. V usage is TRBV7-9 and J usage is TRBJ2-7; TRBD1 matches 12 bases. CDR3 region: CASSSGTGGSGQYF. CDR3 sequence (DNA): TGTGCCAGCAGCTCTGGGACAGGGGGCTCCGGGCAGTACTTC.